This T cell receptor (beta chain) comes out of a study of T cell responses to AZD1222 COVID-19 vaccine. Broader study findings: Regions left unmutated in variants are reportedly the target of nearly half of spike-specific TCRs. It was only after the peak T cell response that any repertoires were sampled. Donors, mostly white British, included more females; clonal diversity was possibly underestimated. Spike-specific TCR breadth and depth were elevated following two AZD1222 doses.

This CDR3 has 15 amino acids. Germline CDR1 is SGHRS and CDR2 is YFSETQ. With V trimmed by 4 bases and J by 7 bases, 8 bases remained unmatched. The method was immunoSEQ multiplex PCR; TCRdb's version includes in-frame clones alone and lacks a portion of them. The data show 98,000 or so clones, more than 70% seen once. As to this clone: The antigen remains unidentified.

Specimen: peripheral blood, collected 28 days after the second AZD1222 dose. The chain carries TRBV5-1 and TRBJ2-1; TRBD2 matches at 10 bases. The receptor was derived from an adult who received the AZD1222 COVID-19 vaccine. This CDR3 is CASSPTGTSENEQFF. Here the CDR3 DNA reads TGCGCCAGCAGCCCGACCGGGACTAGCGAGAATGAGCAGTTCTTC.